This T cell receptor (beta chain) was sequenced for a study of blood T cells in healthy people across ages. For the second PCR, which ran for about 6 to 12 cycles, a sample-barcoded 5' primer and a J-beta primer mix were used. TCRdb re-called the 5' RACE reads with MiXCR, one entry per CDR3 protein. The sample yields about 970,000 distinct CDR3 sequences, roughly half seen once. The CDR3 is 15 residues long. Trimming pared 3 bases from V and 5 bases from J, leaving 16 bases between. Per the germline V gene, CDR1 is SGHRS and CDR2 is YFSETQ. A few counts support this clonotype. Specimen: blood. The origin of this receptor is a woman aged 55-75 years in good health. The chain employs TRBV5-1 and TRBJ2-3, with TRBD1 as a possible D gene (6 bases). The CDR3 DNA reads TGCGCCAGCAGCTCTACCCGGGACACGGGAGATACGCAGTATTTT. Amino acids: CASSSTRDTGDTQYF.